The table lists the clone carrying this T cell receptor beta chain with a few counts. The data belong to a study of blood T cell repertoires in COVID-19. Original analysis: The assay estimated nucleated cells by amplifying reference gene primers. Sequenced by immunoSEQ multiplex PCR; TCRdb stores in-frame clones only, minus some. V, J and clone size are taken as reported in that table, and D and trimming were inferred from the DNA itself. The sample records about 140,000 clones, about 77% being singletons. V was clipped by 7 bases and J by 3 bases, with 16 bases between them. The CDR3 is 15 residues long. Germline CDR1 reads SGHVT; CDR2 reads SQSDAQ.

This chain links TRBV7-4 with TRBJ1-5; D is perhaps TRBD1 (5 bases). This receptor was taken from a woman between 45 and 65 years old with active or convalescent COVID-19. Sequenced sample: peripheral blood. CDR3 nucleotide sequence: TGTGCCAGCATCCCGCCGGACACGTACAATCAGCCCCAGCATTTT. It encodes CASIPPDTYNQPQHF.